This T cell receptor beta chain appears in the sequencing data of a study of regulatory T cells in long-lasting Graves disease. This clonotype was detected many times. Libraries of TCR beta came from iRepertoire HTBI primers plus Arm-PCR of CDR3 regions. In the original processing: Taken together, the samples had 60 to 80 TRBV and roughly 14 TRBJ segments identified. TCRdb reprocessed the multiplex PCR reads via MiXCR and lists one record per CDR3 protein. TCRdb's processing, not the authors', yielded these V and J calls. The repertoire holds hundreds of thousands of distinct CDR3 sequences, with roughly 15% as singletons. Indicated time point: newly diagnosed GD, antithyroid drugs for less than 3 months. PBMC-derived RNA was used for the TCR library. Trimming left V 5 bases short and J 6 bases short, with 20 bases between. Germline CDR1 is MNHNS and CDR2 is SASEGT. The CDR3 has 15 residues. These data also formed part of another study, on T cells in Graves' hyperthyroidism and ophthalmopathy. That study adds: With the HTBI primer set, the TCR CDR3 went through a first round of RT-PCR. Blood also contained most expanded thyroid clonotypes above 0.001. Model output signaled ophthalmopathy a median approximately 6.2 months ahead of onset.

The receptor's source is a woman aged 25 to 45 with Graves disease. The genes are TRBV6-1 and TRBJ2-7, with D possibly called TRBD1 or TRBD2 (5 bases each). The sample here was peripheral blood mononuclear cells (PBMCs), taken at new diagnosis, from a patient treated with antithyroid drugs. CDR3 DNA sequence: TGTGCCAGCAGTACAAACCCCAGGGCCCGGGGCGAGCAGTACTTC. Its protein is CASSTNPRARGEQYF.